A selection of T cell receptor beta chains follows, all from one sample in a study of vaccination and CD4 T cells after COVID-19. TCRdb redid the calling of the PCR reads with MiXCR, one entry per CDR3 protein. The table shows just over 20,000 distinct CDR3 sequences, with roughly 61% occurring only once. This specimen consisted of CD4+ T cells from blood, obtained before SARS-CoV-2 vaccination. The receptor set was obtained from a human donor who had recovered from COVID-19. CDR3s include the opening cysteine and the closing phenylalanine or tryptophan. A D gene is named only where the DNA matches it firmly. Size values are once, few and many counts, or a class for expanded clones, and some rows have none.

D: TRBD2
V: TRBV28
J: TRBJ2-1
size: once
DNA: TGTGCCAGCAGACCTGGACTAGCGGAGGGGTACAATGAGCAGTTCTTC
CDR3: CASRPGLAEGYNEQFF

D: NA
V: TRBV19
J: TRBJ2-5
size: NA
DNA: TGTGCCAGTAGTATAGCTATATACGGCCTCGGCCAAGAGACCCAGTACTTC
CDR3: CASSIAIYGLGQETQYF

D: TRBD1
V: TRBV2
J: TRBJ1-6
size: NA
DNA: TGTGCCAGCCGAGCAGCAGGGGGCTCACCCCTCCACTTT
CDR3: CASRAAGGSPLHF

D: NA
V: TRBV12-3/TRBV12-4
J: TRBJ2-5
size: few
DNA: TGTGCCAGCAGTTTAAGGGCAGGGTTGGAGACCCAGTACTTC
CDR3: CASSLRAGLETQYF

D: TRBD2
V: TRBV20-1
J: TRBJ2-7
size: NA
DNA: TGCAGTGCTACTAGCGGGAGGGGGTACGAGCAGTACTTC
CDR3: CSATSGRGYEQYF

D: NA
V: TRBV7-2
J: TRBJ2-7
size: NA
DNA: TGTGCCAGCAGCCCCCTTGGGGCGGGTCCCTACGAGCAGTACTTC
CDR3: CASSPLGAGPYEQYF

D: NA
V: TRBV20-1
J: TRBJ2-3
size: once
DNA: TGCAGTGCTAGAGATCGAGGGGTAGCCTCGGTGAATACGCAGTATTTT
CDR3: CSARDRGVASVNTQYF

D: NA
V: TRBV7-2
J: TRBJ2-7
size: NA
DNA: TGTGCCAGCAGCGCAGAACAGAACTACGAGCAGTACTTC
CDR3: CASSAEQNYEQYF

D: NA
V: TRBV28
J: TRBJ1-5
size: NA
DNA: TGTGCCAGCAGTCGGGGCGGGGAGAGGCAGCCCCAGCATTTT
CDR3: CASSRGGERQPQHF

D: NA
V: TRBV6-5
J: TRBJ1-5
size: NA
DNA: TGTGCCAGCAGTTACTCGATTAATAGCAATCAGCCCCAGCATTTT
CDR3: CASSYSINSNQPQHF

D: TRBD2
V: TRBV20-1
J: TRBJ2-3
size: NA
DNA: TGCAGTGCTAGGACTAGCGGGATTGATACGCAGTATTTT
CDR3: CSARTSGIDTQYF

D: NA
V: TRBV18
J: TRBJ2-5
size: NA
DNA: TGTGCCAGCTCACCAAATCAAGAGACCCAGTACTTC
CDR3: CASSPNQETQYF

D: NA
V: TRBV27
J: TRBJ2-3
size: NA
DNA: TGTGCCAGCACCAACACAGATACGCAGTATTTT
CDR3: CASTNTDTQYF

D: TRBD1
V: TRBV20-1
J: TRBJ2-7
size: NA
DNA: TGCAGTGCTCTAAACCCCGGGACAGGGACGGACGAGCAGTACTTC
CDR3: CSALNPGTGTDEQYF

D: NA
V: TRBV6-1
J: TRBJ2-7
size: NA
DNA: TGTGCCAGCCTTCAGGACAGAAAATACTACGAGCAGTACTTC
CDR3: CASLQDRKYYEQYF

D: NA
V: TRBV20-1
J: TRBJ1-1
size: NA
DNA: TGCAGTGCTAGAGATCGGGGGGACAACACTGAAGCTTTCTTT
CDR3: CSARDRGDNTEAFF

D: TRBD2
V: TRBV2
J: TRBJ2-7
size: NA
DNA: TGTGCCAGCGGGACTAGCGGGGCTATACACTACGAGCAGTACTTC
CDR3: CASGTSGAIHYEQYF

D: NA
V: TRBV7-8
J: TRBJ2-3
size: NA
DNA: TGTGCCAGCAGCTCGTACACAGATACGCAGTATTTT
CDR3: CASSSYTDTQYF

D: NA
V: TRBV19
J: TRBJ2-2
size: NA
DNA: TGTGCCAGTAGGGGACGCCTGAACACCGGGGAGCTGTTTTTT
CDR3: CASRGRLNTGELFF

D: NA
V: TRBV25-1
J: TRBJ1-2
size: NA
DNA: TGTGCCAGCAGTGCCGCTGGACCCCTCGACTATGGCTACACCTTC
CDR3: CASSAAGPLDYGYTF

D: NA
V: TRBV7-2
J: TRBJ2-2
size: NA
DNA: TGTGCCAGCACCTTAACAGGGACCGGGGAGCTGTTTTTT
CDR3: CASTLTGTGELFF

D: TRBD2
V: TRBV7-2
J: TRBJ2-5
size: NA
DNA: TGTGCCAGCAGCTTAAGCCGACTAGCGGGAGGCTTAGAGACCCAGTACTTC
CDR3: CASSLSRLAGGLETQYF

D: TRBD2
V: TRBV20-1
J: TRBJ2-3
size: NA
DNA: TGCAGTGCTGGGCAACTACTAGCGCGCAGCACAGATACGCAGTATTTT
CDR3: CSAGQLLARSTDTQYF

D: NA
V: TRBV18
J: TRBJ2-6
size: NA
DNA: TGTGCCAGCTCCTCGTCCGGGACTGGGGCCAACGTCCTGACTTTC
CDR3: CASSSSGTGANVLTF

D: TRBD2
V: TRBV20-1
J: TRBJ2-3
size: few
DNA: TGCAGTCCGCTCAGTCGATTTCGTGCGGGAGGGTTCTCTAGCACAGATACGCAGTATTTT
CDR3: CSPLSRFRAGGFSSTDTQYF

D: NA
V: TRBV19
J: TRBJ2-5
size: NA
DNA: TGTGCCAGTATGCAGGGTGAGGAGACCCAGTACTTC
CDR3: CASMQGEETQYF

D: NA
V: TRBV20-1
J: TRBJ2-1
size: NA
DNA: TGCAGTGCTAGAGATTCACAGGGCAATGAGCAGTTCTTC
CDR3: CSARDSQGNEQFF

D: TRBD2
V: TRBV20-1
J: TRBJ2-5
size: medium-sized
DNA: TGCAGTGCTCCCGGACTAGCAGGCGAGACCCAGTACTTC
CDR3: CSAPGLAGETQYF